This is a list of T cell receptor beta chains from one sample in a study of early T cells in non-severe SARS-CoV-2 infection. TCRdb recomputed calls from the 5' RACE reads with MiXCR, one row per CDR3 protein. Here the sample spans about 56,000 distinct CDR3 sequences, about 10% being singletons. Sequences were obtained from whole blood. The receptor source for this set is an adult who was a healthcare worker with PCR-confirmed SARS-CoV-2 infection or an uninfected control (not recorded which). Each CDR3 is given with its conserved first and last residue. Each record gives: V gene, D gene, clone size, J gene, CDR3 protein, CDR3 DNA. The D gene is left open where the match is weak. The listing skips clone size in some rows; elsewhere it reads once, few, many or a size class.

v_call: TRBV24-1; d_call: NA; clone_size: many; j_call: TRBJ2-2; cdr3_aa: CATSYFSGELFF; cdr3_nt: TGTGCCACCAGTTACTTCAGCGGGGAGCTGTTTTTT
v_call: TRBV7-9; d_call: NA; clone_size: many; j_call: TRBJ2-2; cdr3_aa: CASRTRDTGELFF; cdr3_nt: TGTGCCAGCAGGACTAGGGACACCGGGGAGCTGTTTTTT
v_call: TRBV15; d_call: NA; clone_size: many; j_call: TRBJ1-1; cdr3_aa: CATSLDRGAEAFF; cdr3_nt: TGTGCCACCAGCTTGGACCGGGGGGCGGAAGCTTTCTTT
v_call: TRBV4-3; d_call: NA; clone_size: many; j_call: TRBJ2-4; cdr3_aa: CASSQERGADKNIQYF; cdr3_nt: TGCGCCAGCAGCCAAGAGCGGGGAGCGGACAAAAACATTCAGTACTTC
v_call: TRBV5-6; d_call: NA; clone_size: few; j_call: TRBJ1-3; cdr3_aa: CASSSRDTSGNTIYF; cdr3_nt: TGTGCCAGCAGCTCCCGGGACACCTCTGGAAACACCATATATTTT
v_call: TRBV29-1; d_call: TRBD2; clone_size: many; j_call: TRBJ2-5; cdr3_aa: CSVGLAGETQYF; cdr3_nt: TGCAGCGTAGGACTAGCGGGAGAGACCCAGTACTTC
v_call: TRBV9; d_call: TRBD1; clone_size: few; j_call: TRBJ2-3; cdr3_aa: CASSEGQGRTDTQYF; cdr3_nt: TGTGCCAGCAGCGAGGGACAGGGGAGAACAGATACGCAGTATTTT
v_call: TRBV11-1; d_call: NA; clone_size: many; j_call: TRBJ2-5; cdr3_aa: CASGNSGRNQETQYF; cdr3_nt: TGTGCCAGCGGAAACAGTGGCAGAAACCAAGAGACCCAGTACTTC
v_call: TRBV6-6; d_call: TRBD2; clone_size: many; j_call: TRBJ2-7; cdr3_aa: CASSRTSEVSPGDEQYF; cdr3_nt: TGTGCCAGCAGTCGGACTAGCGAGGTGTCCCCCGGGGACGAGCAGTACTTC
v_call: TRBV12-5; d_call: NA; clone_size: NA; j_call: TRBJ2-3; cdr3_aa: CASGSILDTQYF; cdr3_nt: TGTGCTAGTGGTTCGATACTCGATACGCAGTATTTT
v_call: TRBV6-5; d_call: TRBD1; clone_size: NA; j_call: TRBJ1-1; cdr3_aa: CASSQGQGPAFPNTEAFF; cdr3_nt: TGTGCCAGCAGCCAGGGACAGGGGCCGGCCTTTCCGAACACTGAAGCTTTCTTT
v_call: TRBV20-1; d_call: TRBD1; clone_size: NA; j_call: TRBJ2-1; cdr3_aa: CSAALRDRGLRSGYNEQFF; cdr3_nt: TGCAGTGCCGCCCTCCGGGACAGGGGCCTCCGGAGCGGCTACAATGAGCAGTTCTTC
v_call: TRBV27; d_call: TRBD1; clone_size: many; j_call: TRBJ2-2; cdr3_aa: CATSGGPGELFF; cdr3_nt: TGTGCCACATCAGGGGGACCCGGGGAGCTGTTTTTT
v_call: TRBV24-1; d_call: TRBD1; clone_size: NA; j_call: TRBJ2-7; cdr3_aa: CATSDPRQGGYEQYF; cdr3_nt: TGTGCCACCAGTGATCCCCGACAGGGGGGGTACGAGCAGTACTTC
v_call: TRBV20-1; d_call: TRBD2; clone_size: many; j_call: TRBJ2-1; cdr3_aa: CSGLAGNNEQFF; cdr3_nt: TGCAGCGGACTAGCGGGAAACAATGAGCAGTTCTTC
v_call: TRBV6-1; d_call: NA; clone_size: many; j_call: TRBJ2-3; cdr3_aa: CASSSLPGTLGDTQYF; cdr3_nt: TGTGCCAGCAGTTCCCTACCCGGGACTCTGGGAGATACGCAGTATTTT
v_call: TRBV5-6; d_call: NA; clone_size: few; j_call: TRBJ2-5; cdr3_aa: CASSFGSRETQYF; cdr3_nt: TGTGCCAGCAGCTTCGGGAGCCGGGAGACCCAGTACTTC
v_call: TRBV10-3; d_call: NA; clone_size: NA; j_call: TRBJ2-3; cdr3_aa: CAISESGALSTDTQYF; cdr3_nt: TGTGCCATCAGTGAGTCCGGGGCACTGTCCACAGATACGCAGTATTTT
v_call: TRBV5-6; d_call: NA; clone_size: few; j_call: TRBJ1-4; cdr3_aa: CASSLSGGNLNEKLFF; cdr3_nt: TGTGCCAGCAGCTTGAGCGGGGGAAACCTTAATGAAAAACTGTTTTTT
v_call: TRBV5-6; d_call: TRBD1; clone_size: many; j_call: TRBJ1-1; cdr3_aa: CASSLGPTGAVTEAFF; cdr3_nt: TGTGCCAGCAGCTTAGGTCCAACAGGGGCGGTCACTGAAGCTTTCTTT
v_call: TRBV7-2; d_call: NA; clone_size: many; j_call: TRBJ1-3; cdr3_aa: CASSDLGNTIYF; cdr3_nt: TGTGCCAGCAGCGACTTAGGAAACACCATATATTTT
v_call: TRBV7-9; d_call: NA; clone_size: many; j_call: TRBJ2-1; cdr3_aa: CASSPSSFLEDNEQFF; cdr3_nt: TGTGCCAGCAGCCCTAGTTCGTTTCTAGAGGACAATGAGCAGTTCTTC
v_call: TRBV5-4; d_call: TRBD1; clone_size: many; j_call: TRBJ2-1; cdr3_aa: CASSSGNHRGDNEQFF; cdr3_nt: TGTGCCAGCAGTTCGGGAAACCACAGGGGGGACAATGAGCAGTTCTTC
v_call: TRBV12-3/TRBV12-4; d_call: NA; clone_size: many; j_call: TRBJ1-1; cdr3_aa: CASSPAGTLRAFF; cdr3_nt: TGTGCCAGCAGTCCCGCCGGGACACTCAGAGCTTTCTTT
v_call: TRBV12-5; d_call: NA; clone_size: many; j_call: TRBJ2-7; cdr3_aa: CASGLVQQGRTYF; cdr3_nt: TGTGCTAGTGGTTTGGTACAACAGGGCCGGACGTACTTC
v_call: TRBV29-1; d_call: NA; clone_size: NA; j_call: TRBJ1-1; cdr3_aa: CSTKVTEAFF; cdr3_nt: TGCAGCACCAAGGTCACTGAAGCTTTCTTT
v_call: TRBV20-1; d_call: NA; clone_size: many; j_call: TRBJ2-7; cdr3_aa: CSARGTGGLANAYEQYF; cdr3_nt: TGCAGTGCTAGAGGTACAGGAGGGCTAGCGAATGCCTACGAGCAGTACTTC
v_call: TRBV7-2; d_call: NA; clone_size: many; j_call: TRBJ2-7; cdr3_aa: CASSLGRGGHRSYEQYF; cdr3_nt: TGTGCCAGCAGCTTAGGGAGGGGCGGGCACCGATCCTACGAGCAGTACTTC
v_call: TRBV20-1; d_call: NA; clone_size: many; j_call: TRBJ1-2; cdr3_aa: CSALVGAYGYTF; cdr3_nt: TGCAGTGCTCTCGTGGGGGCGTATGGCTACACCTTC
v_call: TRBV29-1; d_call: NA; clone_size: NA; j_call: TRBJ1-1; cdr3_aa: CSVAWTENTEAFF; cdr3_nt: TGCAGCGTAGCCTGGACAGAGAACACTGAAGCTTTCTTT
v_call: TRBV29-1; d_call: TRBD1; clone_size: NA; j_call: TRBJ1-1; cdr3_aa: CSVWTGNTEAFF; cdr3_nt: TGCAGCGTTTGGACAGGTAACACTGAAGCTTTCTTT
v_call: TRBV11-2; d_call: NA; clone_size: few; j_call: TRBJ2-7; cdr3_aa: CASSLASEQYF; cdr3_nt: TGTGCCAGCAGCTTAGCGTCGGAGCAGTACTTC
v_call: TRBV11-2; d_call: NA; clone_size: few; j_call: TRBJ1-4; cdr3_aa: CATQRGQINEKLFF; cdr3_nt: TGTGCCACCCAGAGGGGACAAATCAATGAAAAACTGTTTTTT
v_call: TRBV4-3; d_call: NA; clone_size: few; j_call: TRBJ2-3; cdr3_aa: CASSFEGGMADTQYF; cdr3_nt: TGCGCCAGCAGCTTCGAGGGGGGGATGGCAGATACGCAGTATTTT
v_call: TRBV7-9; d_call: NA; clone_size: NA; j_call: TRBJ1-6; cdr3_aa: CASSTPNSPLHF; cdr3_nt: TGTGCCAGCAGCACCCCTAATTCACCCCTCCACTTT
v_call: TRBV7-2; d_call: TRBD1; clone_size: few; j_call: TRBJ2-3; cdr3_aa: CASSWDRGSDTQYF; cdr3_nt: TGTGCCAGCAGTTGGGACAGGGGTAGTGATACGCAGTATTTT
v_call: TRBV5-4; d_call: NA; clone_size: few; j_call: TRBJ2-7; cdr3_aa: CASSLEGGFAYEQYF; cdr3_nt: TGTGCCAGCAGCTTGGAAGGCGGTTTTGCCTACGAGCAGTACTTC
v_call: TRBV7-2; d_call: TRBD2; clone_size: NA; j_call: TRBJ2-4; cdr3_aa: CASSLTGGPSKNIQYF; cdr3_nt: TGTGCCAGCAGCTTGACGGGAGGGCCGTCCAAAAACATTCAGTACTTC
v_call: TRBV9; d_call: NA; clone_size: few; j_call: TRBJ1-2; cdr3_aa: CASSPMGGSYGYTF; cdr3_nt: TGTGCCAGCAGCCCCATGGGGGGTTCCTATGGCTACACCTTC
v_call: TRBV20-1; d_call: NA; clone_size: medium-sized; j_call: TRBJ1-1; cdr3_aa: CSASPSSNTEAFF; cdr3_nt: TGCAGTGCTAGTCCTTCATCGAACACTGAAGCTTTCTTT
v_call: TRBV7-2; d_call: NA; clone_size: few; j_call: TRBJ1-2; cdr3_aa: CASSPTVGKEYGYTF; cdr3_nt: TGTGCCAGCAGCCCCACGGTAGGGAAGGAATATGGCTACACCTTC
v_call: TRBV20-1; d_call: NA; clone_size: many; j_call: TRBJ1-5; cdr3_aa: CSAPFGARNSNQPQHF; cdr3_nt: TGCAGTGCTCCGTTCGGGGCGCGAAATAGCAATCAGCCCCAGCATTTT
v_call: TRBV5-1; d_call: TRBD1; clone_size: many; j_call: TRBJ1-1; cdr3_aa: CASSTGTAPGAFF; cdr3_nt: TGCGCCAGCAGCACTGGGACAGCCCCAGGAGCTTTCTTT
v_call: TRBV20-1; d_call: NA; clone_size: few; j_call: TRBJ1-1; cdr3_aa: CSAPGGAEAFF; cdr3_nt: TGCAGTGCCCCCGGGGGGGCTGAAGCTTTCTTT
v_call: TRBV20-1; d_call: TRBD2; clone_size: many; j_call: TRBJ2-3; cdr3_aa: CSAGSAGADTQYF; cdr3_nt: TGCAGTGCTGGGTCCGCGGGAGCAGATACGCAGTATTTT
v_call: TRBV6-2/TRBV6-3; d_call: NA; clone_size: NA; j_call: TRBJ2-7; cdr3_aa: CASSYLGVPYEQYF; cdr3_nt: TGTGCCAGCAGTTACCTGGGAGTACCCTACGAGCAGTACTTC